The present TCR beta chain was sequenced within a study of shared clonotypes between healthy human individuals. Positively selected for CCR7, the CD45RO-negative cells used as naive CD8 cells excluded terminally differentiated effector memory CD45RA+ cells. Germline V gene sequence: CDR1 SGHVS, CDR2 FQNEAQ. The CDR3 spans 15 residues. V dropped 5 bases and J dropped 1; count of bases not matched to a gene: 3. The repertoire was sequenced with immunoSEQ multiplex PCR; TCRdb's copy has only in-frame clones and lacks some. The data hold some 600,000 clones, with roughly 96% observed a single time. V gene TRBV7-8 combines with J gene TRBJ2-7; TRBD2 matches at 12 bases. The sequencing sample was made of naive CD8+ T cells sorted from blood. This receptor was taken from a woman younger than 45 in good health. CDR3 sequence (DNA): TGTGCCAGCAGCCGGACTAGCGGGACATCCTACGAGCAGTACTTC. This sequence encodes CASSRTSGTSYEQYF.